This T cell receptor beta chain derives from a study of T-cell memory formation after mild COVID-19. Broader study findings: A subset of responding clones appeared in pre-infection memory, suggesting cross-reactive memory joined. Contracting clones from day 15 to 85 had balanced CD4/CD8; later expanders favoured CD4+. CM and EM subsets held most contracting CD4+ clones; EMRA held CD8+ ones.

With respect to this clonotype: Its matching antigen is unknown.

A 5'RACE reaction primed in the constant segment made cDNA libraries of TCR alpha and TCR beta, and these carried sample barcodes and UMIs. Each CDR3 protein gets one entry after TCRdb re-called the 5' RACE reads with MiXCR. The profile shows 85,000 to 120,000 distinct CDR3 sequences, roughly 12% of them singletons. Germline V gene sequence: CDR1 SGHNT, CDR2 YYREEE (reference sequence). The CDR3 totals 15 residues. V trimming: 2 bases; J trimming: 5 bases; junction bases outside the gene matches: 3. This receptor was taken from an adult woman who had mild COVID-19 (a few samples of this study predate the infection). Cell type and time point are not known. The sequencing sample was made of PBMCs or a T cell subset sorted from them (not recorded which). The chain combines TRBV5-4 with TRBJ2-5; TRBD2 matches at 13 bases. For the CDR3, the DNA is TGTGCCAGCAGCTTTGGACTAGCGGGGGATGAGACCCAGTACTTC. Encoded protein: CASSFGLAGDETQYF.